Sequencing of this T cell receptor beta chain was carried out in a study of prognosis after radiotherapy for stage I lung cancer. Study-wide points: It is unknown whether the expanded TCR clones recognize the tumor. The median unique TCR clone count dropped from around 10,000 to 6,900 after stereotactic body radiation therapy.

Patients were all node-negative on CT and PET/CT, lacking prior chemotherapy, radiotherapy or other malignancies. In germline, CDR1 is SGHRS, CDR2 YFSETQ. V was clipped by 5 bases and J by 0 bases; unmatched bases: 3. The CDR3 covers 14 residues. Starting from genomic DNA, TCR beta CDR3 was amplified through two-round multiplex PCR. Round one of PCR was performed, and it used primers specific to each TRBV and TRBJ gene. TCRdb independently ran MiXCR on the multiplex PCR reads; one entry per CDR3 protein. The table has under 20,000 distinct CDR3 sequences, around 50% seen once. About this clonotype: Its antigen is unknown.

This specimen was PBMCs, taken before or after stereotactic body radiation therapy (not recorded which). The sequence was collected from a donor aged 50 or older with non-small cell lung cancer. This rearrangement joins TRBV5-1 to TRBJ2-7; 9 nucleotides agree with TRBD1. The CDR3 spells CASRDRGYSYEQYF. For the CDR3, the DNA is TGCGCCAGCAGAGACAGGGGGTACTCCTACGAGCAGTACTTC.